The clone carrying this T cell receptor (beta chain) was seen only once. The antigen is undetermined. Profiled with immunoSEQ multiplex PCR; TCRdb holds only in-frame clones, not every one. The sample carries 90,000 to 120,000 clones, about 91% recorded once. The data derive from a study of OX40 agonist ivuxolimab in advanced cancers. In the study overall: Prior anti-PD-1, anti-PD-L1 or anti-CTLA-4 therapy was allowed; 35% to 40% had some. Partial responses were recorded for three patients, including one with hepatocellular carcinoma and two with cutaneous melanoma.

Patients who had autoimmune disease history or got systemic immunosuppression were left out. Overall study findings and caveats: Specificity for antigen went undetermined in the expanded peripheral T cells.

The V gene's germline CDR1 is MDHEN and CDR2 SYDVKM. V lost 3 bases to trimming and J lost 4 bases; unmatched junction nucleotides: 11. The length of the CDR3 is 17 residues. The material sequenced was CD4+ or CD8+ T cells sorted from blood, taken in a trial of the OX40 agonist ivuxolimab. This receptor was taken from an adult with an advanced solid tumor such as melanoma, head and neck, liver or kidney cancer. This chain connects TRBV28 to TRBJ2-3, with 9 bases aligning to TRBD1. CDR3 loop: CASSFPLGQGHPDTQYF. CDR3 DNA sequence: TGTGCCAGCAGTTTTCCCCTGGGACAGGGTCATCCAGATACGCAGTATTTT.